The clone carrying this TCR beta chain was seen many times. Its antigen is not identified. The data are from a study of identical twins. Notes on the study in general: Fewer insertions marked abundant cord blood beta clonotypes; young adult naive trended weakly, memory not at all. Models, which agreed with sharing between unrelated individuals, nonetheless underestimated the out-of-frame TCR alpha sharing seen in monozygotic twins.

The length of the CDR3 is 12 residues. Unmatched junction bases numbered 5, after V lost 4 bases and J lost 9 bases. In germline, CDR1 is DFQATT, CDR2 SNEGSKA (reference sequence). The authors used template switching to add a universal primer site and gave cDNA unique molecular identifiers. A single record per CDR3 protein comes from TCRdb applying MiXCR to the 5' RACE reads. The table shows about 890,000 distinct CDR3 sequences, with approximately 13% occurring only once. These same records also appear under a second study, on yellow fever vaccine responses in identical twins. That publication notes: On the reported evidence, twins' vaccine T cell responses seemed partly convergent and partly personalized.

The chain uses TRBV20-1 and TRBJ2-1; 8 bases fit TRBD2. The specimen sequenced was PBMCs. The TCR was taken from a woman aged 18-29 years in good health. The CDR3 spells CSAISGTSEQFF. CDR3 sequence (DNA): TGCAGTGCTATTTCAGGGACTAGTGAGCAGTTCTTC.